The 4 T cell receptor beta chains presented below share a single source sample, sequenced in a study of cytomegalovirus exposure and HLA in healthy donors. The PCR used 60 Vbeta and 13 Jbeta primers. TCRdb's copy holds only in-frame clones and misses some; the assay was immunoSEQ multiplex PCR. The sample has 55,000 to 65,000 clones, just under 75% seen once. Sequenced sample: PBMCs. These receptors all come from a man aged 30 to 45 in good health and CMV-seropositive.

V gene TRBV19 combines with J gene TRBJ1-5; 8 nucleotides align to TRBD1. V shed 4 bases and J 7 bases; nucleotides not matched to a gene: 6. Germline CDR1 LNHDA, CDR2 SQIVND (reference sequence). This CDR3 is 14 amino acids long. The CDR3 bases are TGTGCCAGTAGTACCTCAGGGGGCGTACAGCCCCAGCATTTT. Translating gives CASSTSGGVQPQHF. Filled out from reference TRBV19 and TRBJ1-5, the complete variable domain reads DGGITQSPKYLFRKEGQNVTLSCEQNLNHDAMYWYRQDPGQGLRLIYYSQIVNDFQKGDIAEGYSVSREKKESFPLTVTSAQKNPTAFYLCASSTSGGVQPQHFGDGTRLSIL.

The J gene is TRBJ1-1, the V gene TRBV27; tentatively, D is TRBD1 (5 bases). CDR3 length equals 16 residues. CDR1 and CDR2 from the germline V gene are MNHEY and SMNVEV (reference sequence). The V gene lost 5 bases and the J gene lost 3 bases, with 19 bases spanning the gap. The CDR3 region is CASSPLGHLQDTEAFF. As DNA, the CDR3 is TGTGCCAGCAGTCCCCTCGGACACCTGCAGGACACTGAAGCTTTCTTT.

The J gene is TRBJ2-7, the V gene TRBV7-3; perhaps TRBD1 as D (5 bases). V dropped 2 bases and J dropped 6 bases, with 8 bases sitting between them. This CDR3 comprises 12 residues. Per germline, CDR1 SGHTA and CDR2 FQGTGA. The CDR3 DNA follows: TGTGCCAGCAGCTTAGACACAGGCGAGCAGTACTTC. As protein: CASSLDTGEQYF. The variable domain in full, completed from reference TRBV7-3 and TRBJ2-7, reads GAGVSQTPSNKVTEKGKYVELRCDPISGHTALYWYRQSLGQGPEFLIYFQGTGAADDSGLPNDRFFAVRPEGSVSTLKIQRTERGDSAVYLCASSLDTGEQYFGPGTRLTVT.

This clone came up a few times. This chain joins TRBV15 and TRBJ1-2; D is unresolved. Germline V gives CDR1 LNHNV, CDR2 YYDKDF (reference sequence). V gave up 0 bases and J gave up 4 bases, with 12 bases separating them. The CDR3 is 15 residues long. The CDR3 reads CATSRDRGAFYGYTF. The CDR3 DNA is TGTGCCACCAGCAGAGATAGAGGAGCCTTCTATGGCTACACCTTC.